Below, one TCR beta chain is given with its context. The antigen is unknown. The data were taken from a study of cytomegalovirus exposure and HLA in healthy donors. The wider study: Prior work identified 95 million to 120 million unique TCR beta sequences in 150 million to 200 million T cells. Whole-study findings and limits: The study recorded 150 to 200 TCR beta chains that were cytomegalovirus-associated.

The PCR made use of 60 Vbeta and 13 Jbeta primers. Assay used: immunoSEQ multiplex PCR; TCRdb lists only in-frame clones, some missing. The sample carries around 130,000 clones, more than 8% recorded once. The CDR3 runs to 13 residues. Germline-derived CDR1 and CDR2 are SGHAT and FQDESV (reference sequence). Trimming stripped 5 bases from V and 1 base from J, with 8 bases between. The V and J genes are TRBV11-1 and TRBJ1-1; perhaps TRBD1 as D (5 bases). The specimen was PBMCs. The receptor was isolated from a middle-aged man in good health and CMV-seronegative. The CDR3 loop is CASSPDTNTEAFF. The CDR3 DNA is TGTGCCAGCAGCCCGGACACGAACACTGAAGCTTTCTTT. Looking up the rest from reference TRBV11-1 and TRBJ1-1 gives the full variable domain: EAEVAQSPRYKITEKSQAVAFWCDPISGHATLYWYRQILGQGPELLVQFQDESVVDDSQLPKDRFSAERLKGVDSTLKIQPAELGDSAMYLCASSPDTNTEAFFGQGTRLTVV.